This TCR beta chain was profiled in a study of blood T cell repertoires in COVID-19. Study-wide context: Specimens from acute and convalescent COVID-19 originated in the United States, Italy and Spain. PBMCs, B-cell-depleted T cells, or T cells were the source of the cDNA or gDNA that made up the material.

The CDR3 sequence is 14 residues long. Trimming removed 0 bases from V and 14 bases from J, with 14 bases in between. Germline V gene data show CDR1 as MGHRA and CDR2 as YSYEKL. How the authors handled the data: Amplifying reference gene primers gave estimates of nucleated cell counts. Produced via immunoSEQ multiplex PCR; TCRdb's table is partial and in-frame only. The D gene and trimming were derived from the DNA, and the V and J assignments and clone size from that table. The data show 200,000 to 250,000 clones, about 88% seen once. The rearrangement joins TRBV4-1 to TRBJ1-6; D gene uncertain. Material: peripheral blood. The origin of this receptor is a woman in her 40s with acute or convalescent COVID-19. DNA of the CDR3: TGCGCCAGCAGCCAAGATAGGACTAATCCGACCCTCCACTTT. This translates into CASSQDRTNPTLHF.